This T cell receptor (beta chain) was sequenced for a study of cytomegalovirus exposure and HLA in healthy donors. This clone has only a few counts. Researchers ran the PCR with 60 Vbeta and 13 Jbeta primers. The method was immunoSEQ multiplex PCR; TCRdb's version includes in-frame clones alone and lacks a portion of them. The top ten hold over 4.5% of the sample, which has 100,000 to 150,000 clones, roughly four fifths seen once. The junction had 6 bases not matched to a gene; V was cut back by 8 bases and J by 2 bases. Germline V gives CDR1 MNHNS, CDR2 SASEGT. The CDR3 is 14 amino acids. The chain joins TRBV6-1 to TRBJ2-7; 10 bases fit TRBD1. This TCR came from a woman in her thirties or forties in good health and CMV-seropositive. What was sequenced was PBMCs. This chain's CDR3 is CASGGQGVAYEQYF. For the CDR3, the DNA is TGTGCCAGCGGTGGACAGGGGGTCGCCTACGAGCAGTACTTC.